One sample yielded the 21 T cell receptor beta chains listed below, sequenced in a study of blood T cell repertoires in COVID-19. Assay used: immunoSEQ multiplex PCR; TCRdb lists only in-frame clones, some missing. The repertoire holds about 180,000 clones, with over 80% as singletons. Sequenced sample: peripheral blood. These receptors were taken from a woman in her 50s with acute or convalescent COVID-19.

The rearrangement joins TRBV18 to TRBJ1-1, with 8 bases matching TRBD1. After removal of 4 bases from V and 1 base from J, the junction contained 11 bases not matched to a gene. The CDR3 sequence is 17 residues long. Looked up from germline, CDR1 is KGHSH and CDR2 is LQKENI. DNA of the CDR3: TGTGCCAGCTCACTCCTCCCAGGGGGCGCATCGAACACTGAAGCTTTCTTT. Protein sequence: CASSLLPGGASNTEAFF.

The CDR3: CASSPQGINSPLHF. CDR3 DNA: TGCGCCAGCAGCCCACAGGGGATTAATTCACCCCTCCACTTT. This rearrangement joins TRBV5-1 to TRBJ1-6, with 7 bases fitting TRBD1. The CDR3 has 14 amino acids. CDR1 is SGHRS and CDR2 is YFSETQ in the germline V gene. V was pared by 4 bases and J by 6 bases, with 4 bases of the junction left unmatched.

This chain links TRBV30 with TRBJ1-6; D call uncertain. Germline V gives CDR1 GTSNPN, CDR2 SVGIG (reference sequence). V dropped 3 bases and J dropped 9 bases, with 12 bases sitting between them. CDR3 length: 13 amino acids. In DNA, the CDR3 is TGTGCCTGGAGCCTGGGCGGGAGTTCACCCCTCCACTTT. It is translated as CAWSLGGSSPLHF.

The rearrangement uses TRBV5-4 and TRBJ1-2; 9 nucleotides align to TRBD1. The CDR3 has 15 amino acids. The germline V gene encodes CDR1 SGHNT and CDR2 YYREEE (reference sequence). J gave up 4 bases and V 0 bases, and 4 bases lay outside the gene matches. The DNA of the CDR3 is TGTGCCAGCAGCTTGGTTGACAGGGGGGTCTATGGCTACACCTTC. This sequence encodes CASSLVDRGVYGYTF.

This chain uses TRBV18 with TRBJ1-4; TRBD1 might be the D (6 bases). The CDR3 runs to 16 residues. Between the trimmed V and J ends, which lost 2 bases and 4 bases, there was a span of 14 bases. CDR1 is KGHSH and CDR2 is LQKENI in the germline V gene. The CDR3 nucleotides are TGTGCCAGCTCACCATTACGGGACACCCTTAATGAAAAACTGTTTTTT. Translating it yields CASSPLRDTLNEKLFF.

The DNA for the CDR3 is TGCGCCAGCAGCTACGGGACAGGGAGCTCCTACGAGCAGTACTTC. Its protein product is CASSYGTGSSYEQYF. The chain employs TRBV5-1 and TRBJ2-7, with 9 bases identical to TRBD1. This CDR3 is built from 15 residues. Germline lookup yields CDR1 SGHRS and CDR2 YFSETQ. V dropped 3 bases and J dropped 0; count of bases not matched to a gene: 4.

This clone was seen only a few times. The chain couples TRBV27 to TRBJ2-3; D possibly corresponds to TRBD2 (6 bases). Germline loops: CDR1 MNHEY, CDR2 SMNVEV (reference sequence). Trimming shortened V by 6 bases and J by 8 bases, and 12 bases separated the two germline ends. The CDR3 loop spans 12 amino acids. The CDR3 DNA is TGTGCCAGCAGCTCGGGACTCGGTACGCAGTATTTT. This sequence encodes CASSSGLGTQYF.

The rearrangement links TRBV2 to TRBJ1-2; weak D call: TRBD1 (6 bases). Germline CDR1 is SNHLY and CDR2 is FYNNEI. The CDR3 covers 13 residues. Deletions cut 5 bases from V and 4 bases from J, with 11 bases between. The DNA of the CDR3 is TGTGCCAGCAGTTCACAGGGAATCTATGGCTACACCTTC. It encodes CASSSQGIYGYTF.

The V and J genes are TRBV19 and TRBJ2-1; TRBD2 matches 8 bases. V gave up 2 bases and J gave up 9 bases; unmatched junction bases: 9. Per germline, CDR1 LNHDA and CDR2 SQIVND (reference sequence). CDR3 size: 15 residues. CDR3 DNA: TGTGCCAGTAGTATAAACGGGGGGGCCGATCGTGAGCAGTTCTTC. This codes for CASSINGGADREQFF.

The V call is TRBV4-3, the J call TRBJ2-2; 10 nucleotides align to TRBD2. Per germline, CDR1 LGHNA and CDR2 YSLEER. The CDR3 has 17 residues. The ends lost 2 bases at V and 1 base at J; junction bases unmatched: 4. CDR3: CASSQPLAGGNTGELFF. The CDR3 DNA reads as TGCGCCAGCAGCCAACCTTTAGCGGGGGGGAACACCGGGGAGCTGTTTTTT.

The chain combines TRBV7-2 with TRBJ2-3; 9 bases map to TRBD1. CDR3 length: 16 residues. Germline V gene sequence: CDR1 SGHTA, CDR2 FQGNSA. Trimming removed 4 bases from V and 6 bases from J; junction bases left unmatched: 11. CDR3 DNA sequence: TGTGCCAGCAGCTCTTTTTCCGGGACAGGGTGGGATACGCAGTATTTT. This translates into CASSSFSGTGWDTQYF. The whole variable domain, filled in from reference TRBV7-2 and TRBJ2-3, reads GAGVSQSPSNKVTEKGKDVELRCDPISGHTALYWYRQSLGQGLEFLIYFQGNSAPDKSGLPSDRFSAERTGGSVSTLTIQRTQQEDSAVYLCASSSFSGTGWDTQYFGPGTRLTVL.

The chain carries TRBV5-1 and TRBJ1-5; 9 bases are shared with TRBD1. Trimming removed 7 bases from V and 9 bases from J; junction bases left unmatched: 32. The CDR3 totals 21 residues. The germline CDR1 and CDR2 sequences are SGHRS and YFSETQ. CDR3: CASGGIVRRTGVTPSIPPQHF. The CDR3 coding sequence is TGCGCCAGCGGGGGAATTGTTCGGAGGACAGGGGTTACACCGTCGATCCCGCCCCAGCATTTT.

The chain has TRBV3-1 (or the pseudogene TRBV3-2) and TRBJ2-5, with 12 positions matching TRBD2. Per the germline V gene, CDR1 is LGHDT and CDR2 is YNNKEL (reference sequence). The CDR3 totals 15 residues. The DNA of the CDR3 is TGTGCGACCCGGCTAGCGGGAGGGCCAGAGGAGACCCAGTACTTC. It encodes CATRLAGGPEETQYF.

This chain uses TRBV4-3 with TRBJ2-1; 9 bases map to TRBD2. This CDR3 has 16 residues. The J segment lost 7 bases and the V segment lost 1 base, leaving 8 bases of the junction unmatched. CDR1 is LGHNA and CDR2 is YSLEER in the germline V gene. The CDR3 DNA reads TGCGCCAGCAGCCAAGGAACAGCGGGAGGCCGAAATGAGCAGTTCTTC. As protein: CASSQGTAGGRNEQFF.

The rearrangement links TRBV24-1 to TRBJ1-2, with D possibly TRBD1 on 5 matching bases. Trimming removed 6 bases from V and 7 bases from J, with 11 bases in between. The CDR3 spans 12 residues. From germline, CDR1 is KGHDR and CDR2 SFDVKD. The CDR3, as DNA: TGTGCCACCAGTCAGACAGTGGGTGGCTACACCTTC. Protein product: CATSQTVGGYTF.

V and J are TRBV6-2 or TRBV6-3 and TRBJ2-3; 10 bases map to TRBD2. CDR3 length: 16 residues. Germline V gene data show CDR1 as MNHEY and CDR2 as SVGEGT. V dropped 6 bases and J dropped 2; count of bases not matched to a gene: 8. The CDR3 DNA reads TGTGCCAGCAGCCCCAGCGGGAGGGAACTCACAGATACGCAGTATTTT. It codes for CASSPSGRELTDTQYF.

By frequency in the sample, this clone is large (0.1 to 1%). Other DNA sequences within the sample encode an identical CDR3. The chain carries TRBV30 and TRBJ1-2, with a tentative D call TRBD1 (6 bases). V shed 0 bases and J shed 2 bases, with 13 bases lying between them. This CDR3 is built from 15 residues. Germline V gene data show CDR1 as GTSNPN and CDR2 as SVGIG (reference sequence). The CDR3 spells CAWSVYVTGNYGYTF. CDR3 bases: TGTGCCTGGAGTGTGTATGTAACAGGGAACTATGGCTACACCTTC.

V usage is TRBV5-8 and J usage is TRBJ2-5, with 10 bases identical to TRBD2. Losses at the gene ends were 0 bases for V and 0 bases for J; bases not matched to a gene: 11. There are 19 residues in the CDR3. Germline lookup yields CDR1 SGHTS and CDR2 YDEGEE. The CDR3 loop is CASSLGFTSGAEYQETQYF. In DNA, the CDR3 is TGTGCCAGCAGCTTGGGGTTTACTAGCGGGGCCGAGTACCAAGAGACCCAGTACTTC.

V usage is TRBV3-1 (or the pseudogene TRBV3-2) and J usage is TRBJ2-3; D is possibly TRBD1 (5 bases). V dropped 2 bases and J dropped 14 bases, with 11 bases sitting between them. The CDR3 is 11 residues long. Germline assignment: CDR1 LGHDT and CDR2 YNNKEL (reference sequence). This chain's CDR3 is CASSQQGVWYF. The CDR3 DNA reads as TGTGCCAGCAGCCAACAGGGTGTTTGGTATTTT.

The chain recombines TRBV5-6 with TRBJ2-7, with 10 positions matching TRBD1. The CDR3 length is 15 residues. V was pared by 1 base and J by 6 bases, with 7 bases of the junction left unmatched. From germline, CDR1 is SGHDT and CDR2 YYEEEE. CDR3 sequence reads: CASSLRSGQGVEQYF. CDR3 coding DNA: TGTGCCAGCAGCTTGCGTTCCGGACAGGGGGTCGAGCAGTACTTC.

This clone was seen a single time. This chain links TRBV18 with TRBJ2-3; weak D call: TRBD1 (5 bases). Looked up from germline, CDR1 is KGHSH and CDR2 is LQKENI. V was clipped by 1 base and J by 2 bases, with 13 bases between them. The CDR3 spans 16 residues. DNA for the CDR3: TGTGCCAGCTCACCACTCAGCAGGGCGACCACAGATACGCAGTATTTT. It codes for CASSPLSRATTDTQYF.